This note documents a single T cell receptor beta chain sequence. As yet, its antigen is unknown. The CDR3 has 16 amino acids. Germline assignment: CDR1 SGHDN and CDR2 FVKESK. The J segment lost 2 bases and the V segment lost 6 bases, leaving 12 bases of the junction unmatched. This sample was included in a study of OX40 agonist ivuxolimab in advanced cancers. The overall study: Dosing consisted of intravenous ivuxolimab at 0.01 to 10 mg/kg every 2 weeks. Antecedent anti-PD-1, anti-PD-L1 or anti-CTLA-4 therapy was permissible, with under 50% having received some.

Findings of the study overall: The CD4+ and CD8+ T cells in the blood had expanded clonally by week 6 at 0.1 to 3.0 mg/kg.

The repertoire was sequenced with immunoSEQ multiplex PCR; TCRdb's copy has only in-frame clones and lacks some. The sample has around 77,000 clones, 85% to 90% seen once. Samples of blood were obtained at baseline, on cycle 4 day 1, and on cycle 7 day 1. The material was CD4+ or CD8+ T cells sorted from blood, obtained in a trial of the OX40 agonist ivuxolimab. The chain links TRBV14 to TRBJ2-7; 8 bases are shared with TRBD2. The receptor was derived from an adult with an advanced solid tumor such as melanoma, head and neck, liver or kidney cancer. The CDR3 sequence is CASSLRRGGKAYEQYF. As DNA, the CDR3 is TGTGCCAGCAGTCTTCGACGGGGGGGGAAGGCCTACGAGCAGTACTTC.